Below, 3 T cell receptor beta chains from the same sample are listed, as sequenced in a study of blood T cell repertoires in COVID-19. Only in-frame clones appear in the TCRdb table, and some are missing; sequencing was by immunoSEQ multiplex PCR. This repertoire shows about 200,000 clones, around 75% found once; its top ten account for approximately 5%. Input material: peripheral blood. Source of these receptors: a human donor in a cohort sampled during active COVID-19.

This chain links TRBV30 with TRBJ2-2, with TRBD2 matching over 14 bases. The J segment lost 6 bases and the V segment lost 2 bases, leaving 5 bases of the junction unmatched. CDR3 length equals 16 residues. Germline V gene data show CDR1 as GTSNPN and CDR2 as SVGIG (reference sequence). CDR3 bases: TGTGCCTGGAGTCCTCCGGGACTAGCGGGAGCCGGGGAGCTGTTTTTT. The encoded protein is CAWSPPGLAGAGELFF.

The chain couples TRBV27 to TRBJ2-7; TRBD2 aligns across 8 bases. The CDR3 has 13 residues. Germline lookup yields CDR1 MNHEY and CDR2 SMNVEV (reference sequence). V gave up 2 bases and J gave up 4 bases; unmatched junction bases: 1. CDR3 DNA sequence: TGTGCCAGCAGTTTAGAGCGGGAGTACGAGCAGTACTTC. Translated: CASSLEREYEQYF.

CDR3 region: CASSQEGGRTGSYEQYF. The CDR3 region has the DNA TGTGCCAGCAGCCAAGAAGGGGGAAGGACAGGATCCTACGAGCAGTACTTC. The rearrangement uses TRBV4-2 and TRBJ2-7; 7 bases map to TRBD1. This CDR3 has 17 residues. Trimming cost V 0 bases and J 1 base; bases outside gene matches: 9. Germline V lookup: CDR1 LGHNA, CDR2 YNFKEQ.